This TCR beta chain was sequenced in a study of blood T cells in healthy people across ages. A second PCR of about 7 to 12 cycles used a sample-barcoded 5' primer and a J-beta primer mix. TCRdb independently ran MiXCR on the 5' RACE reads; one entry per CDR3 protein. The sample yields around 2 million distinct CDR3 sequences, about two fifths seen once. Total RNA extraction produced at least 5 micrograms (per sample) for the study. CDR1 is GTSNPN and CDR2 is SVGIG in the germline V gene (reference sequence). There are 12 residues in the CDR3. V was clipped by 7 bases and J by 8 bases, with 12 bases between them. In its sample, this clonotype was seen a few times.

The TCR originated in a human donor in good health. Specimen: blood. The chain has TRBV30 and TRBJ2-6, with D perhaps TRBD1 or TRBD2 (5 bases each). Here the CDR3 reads CAFSGASNVLTF. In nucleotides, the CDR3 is TGTGCCTTTTCCGGGGCGTCCAACGTCCTGACTTTC.